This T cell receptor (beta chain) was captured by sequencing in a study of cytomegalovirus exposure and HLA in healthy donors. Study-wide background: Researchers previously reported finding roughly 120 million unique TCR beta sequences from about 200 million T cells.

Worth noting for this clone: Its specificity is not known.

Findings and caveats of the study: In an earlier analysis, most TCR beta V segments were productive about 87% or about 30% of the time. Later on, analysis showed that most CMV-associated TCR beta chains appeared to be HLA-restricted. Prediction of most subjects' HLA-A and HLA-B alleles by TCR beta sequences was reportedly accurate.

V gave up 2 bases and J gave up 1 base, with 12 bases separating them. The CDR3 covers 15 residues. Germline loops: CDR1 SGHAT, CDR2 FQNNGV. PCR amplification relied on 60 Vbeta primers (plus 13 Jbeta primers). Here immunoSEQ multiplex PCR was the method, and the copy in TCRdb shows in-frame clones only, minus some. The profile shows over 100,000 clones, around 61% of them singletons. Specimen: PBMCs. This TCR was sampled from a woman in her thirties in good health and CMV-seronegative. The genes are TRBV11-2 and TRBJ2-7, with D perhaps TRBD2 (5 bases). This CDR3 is CASSLMATGSYEQYF. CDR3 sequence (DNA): TGTGCCAGCAGCTTAATGGCGACGGGATCCTACGAGCAGTACTTC. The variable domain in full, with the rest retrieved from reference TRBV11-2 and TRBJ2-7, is EAGVAQSPRYKIIEKRQSVAFWCNPISGHATLYWYQQILGQGPKLLIQFQNNGVVDDSQLPKDRFSAERLKGVDSTLKIQPAKLEDSAVYLCASSLMATGSYEQYFGPGTRLTVT.